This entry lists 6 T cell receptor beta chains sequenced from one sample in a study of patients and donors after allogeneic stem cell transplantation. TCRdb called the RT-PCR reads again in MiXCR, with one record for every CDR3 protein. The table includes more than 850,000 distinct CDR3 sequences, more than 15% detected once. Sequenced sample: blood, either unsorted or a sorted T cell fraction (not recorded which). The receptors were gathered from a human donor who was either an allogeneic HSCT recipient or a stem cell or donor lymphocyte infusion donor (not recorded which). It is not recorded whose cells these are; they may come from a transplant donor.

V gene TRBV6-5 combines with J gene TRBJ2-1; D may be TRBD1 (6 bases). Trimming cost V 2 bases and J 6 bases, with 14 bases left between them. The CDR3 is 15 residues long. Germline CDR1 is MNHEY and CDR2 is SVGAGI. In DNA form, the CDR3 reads TGTGCCAGCAGTTACCTGGACGGGACAAGCAATGAGCAGTTCTTC. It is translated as CASSYLDGTSNEQFF.

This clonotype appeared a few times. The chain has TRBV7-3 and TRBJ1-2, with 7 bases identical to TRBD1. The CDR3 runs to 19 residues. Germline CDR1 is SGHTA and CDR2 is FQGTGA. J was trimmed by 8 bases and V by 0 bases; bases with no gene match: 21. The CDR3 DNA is TGTGCCAGCAGCTTAACGAGCCCCGGGACAGACAACCTCAGGATAGGCTACACCTTC. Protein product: CASSLTSPGTDNLRIGYTF.

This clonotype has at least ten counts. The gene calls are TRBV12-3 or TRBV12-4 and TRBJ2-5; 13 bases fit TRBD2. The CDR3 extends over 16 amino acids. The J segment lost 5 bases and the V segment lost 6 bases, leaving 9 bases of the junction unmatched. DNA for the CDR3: TGTGCCAGCAGCTCGACTAGCGGGGGGTTCGGGGAGACCCAGTACTTC. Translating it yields CASSSTSGGFGETQYF.

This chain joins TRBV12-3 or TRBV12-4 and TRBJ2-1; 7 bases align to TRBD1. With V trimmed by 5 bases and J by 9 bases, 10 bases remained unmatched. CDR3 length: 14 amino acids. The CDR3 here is CASSLGQARGEQFF. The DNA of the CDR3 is TGTGCCAGCAGTCTCGGACAGGCCCGGGGTGAGCAGTTCTTC.

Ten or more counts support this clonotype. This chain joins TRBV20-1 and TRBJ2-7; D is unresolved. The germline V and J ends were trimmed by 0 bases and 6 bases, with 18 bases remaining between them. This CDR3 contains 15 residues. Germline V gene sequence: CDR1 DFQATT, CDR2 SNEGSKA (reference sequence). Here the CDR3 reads CSAREFGSLVGEQYF. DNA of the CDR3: TGCAGTGCTAGAGAGTTCGGCTCCCTGGTCGGCGAGCAGTACTTC.

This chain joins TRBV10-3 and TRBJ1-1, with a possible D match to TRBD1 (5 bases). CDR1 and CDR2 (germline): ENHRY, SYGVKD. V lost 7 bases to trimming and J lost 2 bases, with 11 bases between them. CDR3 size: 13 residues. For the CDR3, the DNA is TGTGCCATCAAGGACACGATAAACACTGAAGCTTTCTTT. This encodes CAIKDTINTEAFF.